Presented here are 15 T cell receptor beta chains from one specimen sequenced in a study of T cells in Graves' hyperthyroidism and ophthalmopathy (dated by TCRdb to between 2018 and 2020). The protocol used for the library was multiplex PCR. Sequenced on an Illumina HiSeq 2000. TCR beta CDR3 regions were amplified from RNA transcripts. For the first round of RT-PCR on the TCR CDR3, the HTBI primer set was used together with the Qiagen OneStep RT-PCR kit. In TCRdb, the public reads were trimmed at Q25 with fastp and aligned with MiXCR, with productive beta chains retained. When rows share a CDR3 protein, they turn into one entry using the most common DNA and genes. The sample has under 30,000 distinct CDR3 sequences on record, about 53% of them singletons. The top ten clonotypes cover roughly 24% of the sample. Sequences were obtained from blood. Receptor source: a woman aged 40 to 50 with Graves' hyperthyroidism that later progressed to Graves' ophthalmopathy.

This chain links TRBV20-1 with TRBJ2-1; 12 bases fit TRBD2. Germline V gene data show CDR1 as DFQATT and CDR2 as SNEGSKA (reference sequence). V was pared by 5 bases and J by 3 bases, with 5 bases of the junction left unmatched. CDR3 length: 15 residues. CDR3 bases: TGCAGTGCTCGCGAGACTAGCGGGAGCTACAATGAGCAGTTCTTC. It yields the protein CSARETSGSYNEQFF.

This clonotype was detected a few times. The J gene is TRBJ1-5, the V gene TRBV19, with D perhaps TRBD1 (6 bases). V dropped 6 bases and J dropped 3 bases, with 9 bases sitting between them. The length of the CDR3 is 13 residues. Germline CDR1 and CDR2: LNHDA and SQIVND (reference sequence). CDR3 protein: CASSRDTNQPQHF. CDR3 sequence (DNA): TGTGCCAGTAGCCGGGACACCAATCAGCCCCAGCATTTT.

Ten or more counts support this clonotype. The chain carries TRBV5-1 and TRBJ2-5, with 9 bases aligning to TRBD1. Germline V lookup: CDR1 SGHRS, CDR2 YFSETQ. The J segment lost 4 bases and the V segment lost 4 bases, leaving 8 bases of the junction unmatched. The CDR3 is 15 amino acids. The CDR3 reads CASSSRTGEGETQYF. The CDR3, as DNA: TGCGCCAGCAGCAGCCGGACAGGGGAGGGAGAGACCCAGTACTTC.

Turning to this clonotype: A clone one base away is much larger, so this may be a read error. The CDR3: CACLENAYEQYF. DNA of the CDR3: TGTGCCTGCCTTGAGAATGCCTACGAGCAGTACTTC. This chain uses TRBV30 with TRBJ2-7; D remains unclear. V was pared by 6 bases and J by 2 bases, with 11 bases between. Germline lookup yields CDR1 GTSNPN and CDR2 SVGIG (reference sequence). The CDR3 runs to 12 residues.

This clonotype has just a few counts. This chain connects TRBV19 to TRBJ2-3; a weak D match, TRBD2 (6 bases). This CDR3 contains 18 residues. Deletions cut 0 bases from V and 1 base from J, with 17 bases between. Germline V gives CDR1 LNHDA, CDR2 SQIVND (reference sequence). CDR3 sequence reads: CASSIDLRRWGGTDTQYF. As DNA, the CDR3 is TGTGCCAGTAGTATAGATCTTAGGCGGTGGGGGGGCACAGATACGCAGTATTTT.

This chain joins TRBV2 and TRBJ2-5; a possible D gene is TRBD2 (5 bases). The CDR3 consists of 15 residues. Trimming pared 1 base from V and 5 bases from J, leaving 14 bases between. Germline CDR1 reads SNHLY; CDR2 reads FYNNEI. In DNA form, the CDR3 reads TGTGCCAGCAGTGAAGGGACGGGTCGGAGGGAGACCCAGTACTTC. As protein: CASSEGTGRRETQYF.

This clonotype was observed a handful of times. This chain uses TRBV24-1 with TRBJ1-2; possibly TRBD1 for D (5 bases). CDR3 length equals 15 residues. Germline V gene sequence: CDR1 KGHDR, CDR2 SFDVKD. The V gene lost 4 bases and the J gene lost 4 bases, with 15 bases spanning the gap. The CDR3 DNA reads TGTGCCACCAGTGACGCGGACATTGGCATCTATGGCTACACCTTC. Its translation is CATSDADIGIYGYTF.

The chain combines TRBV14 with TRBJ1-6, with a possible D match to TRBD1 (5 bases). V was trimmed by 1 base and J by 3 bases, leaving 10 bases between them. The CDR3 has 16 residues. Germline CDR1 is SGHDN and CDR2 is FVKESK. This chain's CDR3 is CASSQVKGDYNSPLHF. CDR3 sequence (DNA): TGTGCCAGCAGCCAAGTTAAAGGGGACTATAATTCACCCCTCCACTTT.

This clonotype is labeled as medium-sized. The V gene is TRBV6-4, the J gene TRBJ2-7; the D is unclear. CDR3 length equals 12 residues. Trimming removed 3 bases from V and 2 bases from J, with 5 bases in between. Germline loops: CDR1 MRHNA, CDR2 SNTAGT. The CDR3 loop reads CASSELPYEQYF. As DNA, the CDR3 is TGTGCCAGCAGTGAACTACCCTACGAGCAGTACTTC.

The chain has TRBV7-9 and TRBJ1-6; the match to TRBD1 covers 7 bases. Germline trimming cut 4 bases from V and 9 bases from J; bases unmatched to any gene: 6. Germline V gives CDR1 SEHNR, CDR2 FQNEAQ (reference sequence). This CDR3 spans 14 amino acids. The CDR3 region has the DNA TGTGCCAGCAGCTCGGGACAGACAGTTTCACCCCTCCACTTT. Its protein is CASSSGQTVSPLHF.

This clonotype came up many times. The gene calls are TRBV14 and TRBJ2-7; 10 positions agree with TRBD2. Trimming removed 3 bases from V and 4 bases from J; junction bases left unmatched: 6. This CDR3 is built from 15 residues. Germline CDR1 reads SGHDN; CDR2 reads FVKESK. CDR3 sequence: CASSQGLAGVYEQYF. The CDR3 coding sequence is TGTGCCAGCAGCCAGGGGCTAGCGGGAGTTTACGAGCAGTACTTC.

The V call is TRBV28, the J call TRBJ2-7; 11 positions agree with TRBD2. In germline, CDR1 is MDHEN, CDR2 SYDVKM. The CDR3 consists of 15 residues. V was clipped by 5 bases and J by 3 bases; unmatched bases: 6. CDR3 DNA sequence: TGTGCCAGCAGTCAAACTAGCGGGAGTGACTACGAGCAGTACTTC. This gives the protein CASSQTSGSDYEQYF.

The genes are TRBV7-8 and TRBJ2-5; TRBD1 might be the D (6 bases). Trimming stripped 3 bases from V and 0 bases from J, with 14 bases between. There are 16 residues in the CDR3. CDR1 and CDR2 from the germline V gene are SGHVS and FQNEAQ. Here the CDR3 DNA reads TGTGCCAGCAGCTTCACCGGGACAAAGTACCAAGAGACCCAGTACTTC. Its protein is CASSFTGTKYQETQYF.

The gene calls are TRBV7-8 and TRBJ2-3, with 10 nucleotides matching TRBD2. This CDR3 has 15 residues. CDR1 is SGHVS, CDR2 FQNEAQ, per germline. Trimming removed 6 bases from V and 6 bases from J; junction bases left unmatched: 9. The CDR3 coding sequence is TGTGCCAGCAGTACGGGGCTAGCGGGAGCGGATACGCAGTATTTT. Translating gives CASSTGLAGADTQYF.

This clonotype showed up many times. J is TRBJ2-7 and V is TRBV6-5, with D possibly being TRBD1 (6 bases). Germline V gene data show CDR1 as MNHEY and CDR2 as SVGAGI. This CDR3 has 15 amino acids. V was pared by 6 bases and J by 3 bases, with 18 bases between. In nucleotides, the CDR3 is TGTGCCAGCAGCCCCACCTGGGGGCGAATCTACGAGCAGTACTTC. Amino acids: CASSPTWGRIYEQYF.